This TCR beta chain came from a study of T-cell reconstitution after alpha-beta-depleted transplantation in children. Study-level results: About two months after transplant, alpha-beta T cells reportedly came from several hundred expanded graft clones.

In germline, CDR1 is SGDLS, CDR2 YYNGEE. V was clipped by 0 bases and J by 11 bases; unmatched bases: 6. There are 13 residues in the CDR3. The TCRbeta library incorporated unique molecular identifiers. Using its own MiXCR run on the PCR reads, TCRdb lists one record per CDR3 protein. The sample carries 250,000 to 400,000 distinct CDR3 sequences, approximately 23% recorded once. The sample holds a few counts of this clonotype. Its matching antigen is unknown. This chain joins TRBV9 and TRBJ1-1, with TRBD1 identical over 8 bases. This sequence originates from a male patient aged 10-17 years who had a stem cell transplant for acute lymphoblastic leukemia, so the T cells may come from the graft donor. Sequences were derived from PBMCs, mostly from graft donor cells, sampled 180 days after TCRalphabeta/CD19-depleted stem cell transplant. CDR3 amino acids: CASSVARQGQAFF. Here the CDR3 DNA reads TGTGCCAGCAGCGTAGCCCGACAGGGGCAGGCTTTCTTT.